Following are 17 T cell receptor beta chains from one sample sequenced in a study of blood T cell repertoires in COVID-19. Clones were read by immunoSEQ multiplex PCR, and TCRdb kept only the in-frame ones, dropping some. Found here are roughly 300,000 clones, about nine tenths of them singletons; the top ten hold about 9.4%. Sequenced: PBMCs or T cells enriched from blood (not recorded which). The source of these receptors is a woman in her late teens or twenties who had recovered from COVID-19.

There are a few counts of this clone. The rearrangement joins TRBV7-9 to TRBJ1-3; TRBD1 matches 10 bases. The CDR3 spans 15 residues. Trimming took 4 bases from V and 4 from J; bases not matched to a gene: 4. The germline gives CDR1 SEHNR, CDR2 FQNEAQ (reference sequence). CDR3 sequence reads: CASSWRQGAGNTIYF. The CDR3 DNA reads as TGTGCCAGCAGCTGGAGACAGGGGGCGGGAAACACCATATATTTT.

The chain joins TRBV27 to TRBJ1-1, with a tentative D call TRBD1 (5 bases). The germline CDR1 and CDR2 sequences are MNHEY and SMNVEV (reference sequence). The CDR3 runs to 16 residues. Trimming stripped 6 bases from V and 1 base from J, with 18 bases between. CDR3 nucleotide sequence: TGTGCCAGCAGCATCACTCAACAGGCCCAGAACACTGAAGCTTTCTTT. Its translation is CASSITQQAQNTEAFF.

The V call is TRBV2, the J call TRBJ1-1, with D perhaps matching TRBD1 (5 bases). The CDR3 spans 12 residues. Germline V CDR1 and CDR2: SNHLY, FYNNEI. The germline V and J ends were trimmed by 2 bases and 6 bases, with 7 bases remaining between them. CDR3 loop: CASSEQGAEAFF. The CDR3 DNA reads TGTGCCAGCAGTGAACAGGGCGCTGAAGCTTTCTTT. Based on the CDR3 plus reference TRBV2 and TRBJ1-1, the full variable domain is EPEVTQTPSHQVTQMGQEVILRCVPISNHLYFYWYRQILGQKVEFLVSFYNNEISEKSEIFDDQFSVERPDGSNFTLKIRSTKLEDSAMYFCASSEQGAEAFFGQGTRLTVV.

This clone was seen only once. CDR3 loop: CASSITGSTEAFF. The CDR3 DNA follows: TGTGCCAGTAGTATTACAGGGAGCACTGAAGCTTTCTTT. The chain recombines TRBV19 with TRBJ1-1, with D possibly matching TRBD1 (6 bases). The V gene's germline CDR1 is LNHDA and CDR2 SQIVND (reference sequence). This CDR3 region has 13 residues. V was trimmed by 3 bases and J by 4 bases, leaving 9 bases between them.

CDR3 residues: CASSLGGGAQQPQHF. CDR3 sequence (DNA): TGCGCCAGCAGCTTGGGCGGGGGGGCGCAACAGCCCCAGCATTTT. The chain links TRBV5-1 to TRBJ1-5; TRBD1 is a possible D gene (6 bases). V lost 0 bases and J 7 bases, leaving 14 bases between the germline ends. The CDR3 sequence is 15 residues long. Germline CDR1 reads SGHRS; CDR2 reads YFSETQ.

The rearrangement links TRBV19 to TRBJ2-2, with D possibly matching TRBD1 (6 bases). This CDR3 contains 14 residues. Germline loops: CDR1 LNHDA, CDR2 SQIVND (reference sequence). With 4 bases removed from V and 8 bases from J, the gap between germline ends came to 14 bases. In DNA, the CDR3 is TGTGCCAGTAGTAGACAGGCCGTTGGGGGGGAGCTGTTTTTT. Its protein is CASSRQAVGGELFF.

The genes are TRBV3-1 (or the pseudogene TRBV3-2) and TRBJ2-7; D might be TRBD2 (6 bases). The length of the CDR3 is 12 residues. The germline V gene has CDR1 LGHDT and CDR2 YNNKEL (reference sequence). Trimming took off 0 bases at V and 12 bases at J, with 12 bases between the two ends. The CDR3 region is CASSQEGGARYF. In nucleotides, the CDR3 is TGTGCCAGCAGCCAAGAGGGGGGAGCGCGGTACTTC.

The chain is built from TRBV20-1 and TRBJ1-6; TRBD1 aligns across 7 bases. Germline V gene lookup returns CDR1 DFQATT and CDR2 SNEGSKA (reference sequence). This CDR3 comprises 20 residues. V lost 3 bases and J lost 7; bases outside the gene matches: 24. Written as DNA, the CDR3 is TGCAGTGCTAGTGCACCTGAGGGGGCGAAGGTGGTAAAAAGCAATTCACCCCTCCACTTT. The encoded protein is CSASAPEGAKVVKSNSPLHF.

A few counts support this clone. CDR3: CAWSYPGTGVGNTIYF. CDR3 sequence (DNA): TGTGCCTGGAGTTACCCCGGGACAGGGGTTGGAAACACCATATATTTT. The genes are TRBV30 and TRBJ1-3, with TRBD1 identical over 10 bases. V lost 2 bases and J lost 3; bases outside the gene matches: 7. The CDR3 contains 16 residues. The germline V gene encodes CDR1 GTSNPN and CDR2 SVGIG (reference sequence).

The chain uses TRBV19 and TRBJ1-4; 7 bases match TRBD1. The junction had 8 bases not matched to a gene; V was cut back by 4 bases and J by 6 bases. This CDR3 is built from 15 residues. The germline V gene encodes CDR1 LNHDA and CDR2 SQIVND (reference sequence). In nucleotides, the CDR3 is TGTGCCAGTAGTAGAACAGGGGTAAAGGATGAAAAACTGTTTTTT. Translated, it gives CASSRTGVKDEKLFF. The full variable domain, in which reference TRBV19 and TRBJ1-4 provide the parts outside the CDR3, is DGGITQSPKYLFRKEGQNVTLSCEQNLNHDAMYWYRQDPGQGLRLIYYSQIVNDFQKGDIAEGYSVSREKKESFPLTVTSAQKNPTAFYLCASSRTGVKDEKLFFGSGTQLSVL.

The chain has TRBV5-1 and TRBJ1-3, with 7 bases aligning to TRBD1. This CDR3 has 16 amino acids. Trimming cost V 3 bases and J 4 bases; bases outside gene matches: 10. CDR1 SGHRS and CDR2 YFSETQ come from the germline V gene. The CDR3 DNA reads TGCGCCAGCAGCTCCCGGGACAGCTTTGAGGGAAACACCATATATTTT. As protein: CASSSRDSFEGNTIYF.

The CDR3 region is CASSESFLGTSRSNTQYF. The CDR3 region has the DNA TGCGCCAGCAGTGAGTCCTTCCTCGGGACTAGCAGAAGTAATACGCAGTATTTT. The chain couples TRBV10-1 to TRBJ2-3; 9 bases are shared with TRBD2. CDR1 WNHNN and CDR2 SYGVQD come from the germline V gene (reference sequence). The CDR3 covers 18 residues. Losses at the gene ends were 0 bases for V and 7 bases for J; bases not matched to a gene: 14.

The genes are TRBV5-6 and TRBJ1-1; D unclear. The CDR3 has 14 amino acids. Trimming removed 4 bases at V and 5 bases at J, with 15 bases between. Germline V CDR1 and CDR2: SGHDT, YYEEEE. CDR3 in DNA: TGTGCCAGCAGCAAACGCCTGGTGCAGACTGAAGCTTTCTTT. It is translated as CASSKRLVQTEAFF. Based on the CDR3 plus reference TRBV5-6 and TRBJ1-1, the full variable domain is DAGVTQSPTHLIKTRGQQVTLRCSPKSGHDTVSWYQQALGQGPQFIFQYYEEEERQRGNFPDRFSGHQFPNYSSELNVNALLLGDSALYLCASSKRLVQTEAFFGQGTRLTVV.

The V gene is TRBV2, the J gene TRBJ1-4; D ambiguous. This CDR3 has 13 amino acids. With 6 bases removed from V and 7 bases from J, the gap between germline ends came to 12 bases. Looked up from germline, CDR1 is SNHLY and CDR2 is FYNNEI. The CDR3 region is CASRGGVSEKLFF. As DNA, the CDR3 is TGTGCCAGCAGGGGAGGCGTTTCTGAAAAACTGTTTTTT.

The chain combines TRBV5-5 with TRBJ1-1; unclear D gene. This CDR3 region has 13 residues. V was trimmed by 4 bases and J by 5 bases, leaving 12 bases between them. Germline V lookup: CDR1 SGHKS, CDR2 YYEKEE (reference sequence). CDR3 sequence reads: CASSAGVGTEAFF. As DNA, the CDR3 is TGTGCCAGCAGCGCGGGAGTGGGGACTGAAGCTTTCTTT.

The chain joins TRBV19 to TRBJ2-7; D possibly corresponds to TRBD1 (6 bases). V was shortened by 5 bases and J by 9 bases, with 23 bases between the two germline ends. The germline CDR1 and CDR2 sequences are LNHDA and SQIVND (reference sequence). This CDR3 region has 15 residues. The CDR3, as DNA: TGTGCCAGTAGTCCTCGTTCGGGGACACCCCTCCGGCAGTACTTC. Its translation is CASSPRSGTPLRQYF.

This chain links TRBV29-1 with TRBJ2-2, with D possibly matching TRBD2 (5 bases). V was pared by 2 bases and J by 1 base, with 8 bases between. From germline, CDR1 is SQVTM and CDR2 ANQGSEA. CDR3 length: 14 residues. CDR3 DNA: TGCAGCGTTGAAACCGGGGTGAACACCGGGGAGCTGTTTTTT. Translating gives CSVETGVNTGELFF.